This TCR beta chain originates from a study of T cell changes during pregnancy in multiple sclerosis. Assay: immunoSEQ multiplex PCR; the TCRdb copy retains only in-frame clones and omits some. The sample comprises 45,000 to 60,000 clones, almost 95% of which are singletons, and approximately 0.67% rests with the top ten. A remark on this clone: A read error may account for a junction end that differs from germline.

The germline gives CDR1 SGHVS, CDR2 FNYEAQ. CDR3 size: 12 residues. The starting material was CD4+ T cells from peripheral blood mononuclear cells, obtained in the third trimester of pregnancy. The receptor was isolated from a female donor with multiple sclerosis, enrolled in a pregnancy study. V gene TRBV7-6 combines with J gene TRBJ2-7, with D possibly being TRBD2 (6 bases). CDR3 sequence reads: CASSARGSSRVF. CDR3 nucleotides: TGTGCCAGCAGCGCCCGGGGGTCCTCTAGAGTTTTC.